This T cell receptor beta chain was identified in a study of blood T cell repertoires in COVID-19. Study in general: The analysed material was cDNA or gDNA that came from T cells, B-cell-depleted T cells, or PBMCs.

In the original workflow: Estimated nucleated cell counts came from reference gene primer amplification. Here immunoSEQ multiplex PCR was the method, and the copy in TCRdb shows in-frame clones only, minus some. That table gives V, J and clone size, and the DNA gave D and trimming. The sample has about 95,000 clones, approximately 89% seen once. With 5 bases removed from V and 12 bases from J, the gap between germline ends came to 17 bases. CDR1 is LNHDA and CDR2 is SQIVND in the germline V gene (reference sequence). This CDR3 has 13 residues. This clone was seen a few times. The TCR was taken from a human donor in a cohort sampled during active COVID-19. Sequencing was done on a sample of peripheral blood. V and J are TRBV19 and TRBJ1-5, with D tentatively TRBD1 (5 bases). CDR3: CASSGAGPPFQHF. CDR3 nucleotides: TGTGCCAGTAGTGGGGCAGGGCCTCCTTTCCAGCATTTT.